One T cell receptor (beta chain) is described in this entry. The method was immunoSEQ multiplex PCR; TCRdb's version includes in-frame clones alone and lacks a portion of them. In the table there are approximately 2,000,000 clones, around 92% of which are singletons. The sample belongs to a study of shared clonotypes between healthy human individuals. V was pared by 2 bases and J by 7 bases, with 10 bases between. The CDR3 runs 13 residues. Per germline, CDR1 SGHRS and CDR2 YFSETQ. This chain joins TRBV5-1 and TRBJ2-1; D gene uncertain. The specimen was naive CD4+ T cells from PBMCs. Subset reported: CD45RA+ positively selected. The sequence derives from a man between 18 and 29 years old in good health. Some clones in this sample may be carry-over from other donors' samples. CDR3 region: CASSFLPLNEQFF. The DNA for the CDR3 is TGCGCCAGCAGCTTCCTACCCCTAAATGAGCAGTTCTTC.